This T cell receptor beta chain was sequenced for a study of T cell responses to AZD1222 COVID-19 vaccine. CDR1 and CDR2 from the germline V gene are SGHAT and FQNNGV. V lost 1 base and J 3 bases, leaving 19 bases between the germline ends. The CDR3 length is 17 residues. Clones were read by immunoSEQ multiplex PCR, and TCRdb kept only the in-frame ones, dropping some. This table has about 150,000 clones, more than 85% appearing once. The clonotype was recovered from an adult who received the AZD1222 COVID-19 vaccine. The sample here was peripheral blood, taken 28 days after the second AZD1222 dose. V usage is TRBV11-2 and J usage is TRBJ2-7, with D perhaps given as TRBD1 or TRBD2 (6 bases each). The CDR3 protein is CASSLGAGSGAYYEQYF. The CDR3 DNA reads TGTGCCAGCAGCTTAGGGGCCGGTTCGGGGGCTTACTACGAGCAGTACTTC.